This T cell receptor (beta chain) came from a study of identical twins. Study-wide findings and caveats: There was an excess of low generation probability in the out-of-frame alpha sequences that twins shared.

The CDR3 has 15 residues. V lost 6 bases, J lost 3 bases, and 16 bases lay in between. TCRdb recomputed calls from the 5' RACE reads with MiXCR, one row per CDR3 protein. This table has about 690,000 distinct CDR3 sequences, around 6% appearing once. This clonotype was seen at least ten times. The antigen is unknown. All donors were healthy Caucasians. Sample: naive T cells sorted from blood. J is TRBJ2-3 and V is TRBV12-3 or TRBV12-4, with D perhaps matching TRBD2 (5 bases). The receptor comes from a man aged 18 to 30 in good health. The DNA for the CDR3 is TGTGCCAGCAGCGTTATCGCGGGCGCGACAGATACGCAGTATTTT. This codes for CASSVIAGATDTQYF.